These 14 T cell receptor beta chains originate from one sample sequenced in a study of STAT5B mutations in CD4+ large granular lymphocyte leukemia. Sequencing used immunoSEQ multiplex PCR; TCRdb keeps in-frame clones, though not all of them. The repertoire holds about 35,000 clones, roughly 76% seen once, with under 4.5% in the top ten. Sequences were obtained from CD4+ T cells from blood buffy coats. Receptors originate from a human donor in good health.

The J gene is TRBJ1-2, the V gene TRBV10-3; 7 positions match TRBD1. The CDR3 length is 14 residues. V shed 6 bases, J shed 8 bases, and the junction held 12 bases outside the gene matches. Germline CDR1 reads ENHRY; CDR2 reads SYGVKD. The CDR3 protein is CAISPGQDLEGYTF. The CDR3 DNA sequence: TGTGCCATCAGCCCCGGACAGGACTTAGAGGGCTACACCTTC.

The chain carries TRBV7-9 and TRBJ1-2; the D is unclear. The CDR3 runs 13 residues. Trimming removed 5 bases from V and 2 bases from J, with 9 bases in between. Germline lookup yields CDR1 SEHNR and CDR2 FQNEAQ (reference sequence). The CDR3, as DNA: TGTGCCAGCAGCCCGGCAAGGAACTATGGCTACACCTTC. This codes for CASSPARNYGYTF.

A single count supports this clone. This CDR3 is CASSDLAGGSTDTQYF. CDR3 bases: TGTGCCAGCAGTGACCTAGCGGGGGGAAGCACAGATACGCAGTATTTT. The chain combines TRBV6-1 with TRBJ2-3, with 11 bases that match TRBD2. V was pared by 3 bases and J by 0 bases, with 2 bases of the junction left unmatched. The CDR3 is 16 amino acids. Germline loops: CDR1 MNHNS, CDR2 SASEGT.

This clone occurred once. In nucleotides, the CDR3 is TGTGCCAGCAGTGAACAGGGGGGGACCTCCTACGAGCAGTACTTC. Translation: CASSEQGGTSYEQYF. The rearrangement joins TRBV27 to TRBJ2-7; tentatively, D is TRBD1 (8 bases). Trimming removed 5 bases from V and 0 bases from J, with 14 bases in between. Germline V CDR1 and CDR2: MNHEY, SMNVEV (reference sequence). The CDR3 is 15 amino acids.

The rearrangement uses TRBV9 and TRBJ2-1; the D gene is possibly TRBD1 (6 bases). V dropped 0 bases and J dropped 6 bases, with 13 bases sitting between them. The CDR3 contains 15 residues. The germline V gene has CDR1 SGDLS and CDR2 YYNGEE. CDR3 region: CASSVGVGGSNEQFF. In nucleotides, the CDR3 is TGTGCCAGCAGCGTAGGGGTTGGGGGCAGCAATGAGCAGTTCTTC.

The sample holds a few counts of this clone. This rearrangement joins TRBV4-2 to TRBJ1-4; D possibly corresponds to TRBD1 (6 bases). The length of the CDR3 is 17 residues. CDR1 is LGHNA and CDR2 is YNFKEQ in the germline V gene. V was cut by 0 bases and J by 0 bases, with 11 bases left in between. The CDR3 here is CASSQDPWTATNEKLFF. CDR3 in DNA: TGTGCCAGCAGCCAAGACCCATGGACAGCAACTAATGAAAAACTGTTTTTT.

CDR3 amino acids: CASSLVPGLATDTQYF. The DNA of the CDR3 is TGCGCCAGCAGCTTGGTTCCGGGACTAGCCACAGATACGCAGTATTTT. This sequence joins TRBV5-1 and TRBJ2-3; 9 bases are shared with TRBD2. Germline-derived CDR1 and CDR2 are SGHRS and YFSETQ. The CDR3 spans 16 residues. The V and J ends lost 0 bases and 2 bases, in that order; junction bases with no gene match: 4.

This clone was found once. The chain recombines TRBV5-8 with TRBJ2-3; D assignment may be TRBD1 or TRBD2 (7 bases each). The V and J ends lost 4 bases and 4 bases respectively, with 19 bases between them. Germline V gene lookup returns CDR1 SGHTS and CDR2 YDEGEE. This CDR3 region has 16 residues. CDR3 coding DNA: TGTGCCAGCAGCAATCAGGGGGGGCTCGCGGCAGATACGCAGTATTTT. Translation gives CASSNQGGLAADTQYF. Full variable domain (outside the CDR3, taken from reference TRBV5-8 and TRBJ2-3): EAGVTQSPTHLIKTRGQQATLRCSPISGHTSVYWYQQALGLGLQFLLWYDEGEERNRGNFPPRFSGRQFPNYSSELNVNALELEDSALYLCASSNQGGLAADTQYFGPGTRLTVL.

V gene TRBV5-4 combines with J gene TRBJ2-3, with 15 nucleotides matching TRBD2. Trimming cost V 5 bases and J 3 bases; bases outside gene matches: 4. Per germline, CDR1 SGHNT and CDR2 YYREEE (reference sequence). The CDR3 runs to 16 residues. CDR3 bases: TGTGCCAGCAGTTCTGGACTAGCGGGAGGGACAGATACGCAGTATTTT. Its protein product is CASSSGLAGGTDTQYF.

The V gene is TRBV28, the J gene TRBJ1-2; TRBD1 agrees at 8 bases. The CDR3 is made up of 13 amino acids. Germline assignment: CDR1 MDHEN and CDR2 SYDVKM. V lost 9 bases and J lost 2; bases outside the gene matches: 5. The CDR3 nucleotides are TGTGCCAGGACCAGGGGGCAGAACTATGGCTACACCTTC. It specifies CARTRGQNYGYTF.

This chain links TRBV25-1 with TRBJ2-2, with TRBD1 matching over 12 bases. After removal of 1 base from V and 6 bases from J, the junction contained 3 bases not matched to a gene. Germline-derived CDR1 and CDR2 are MGHDK and SYGVNS. The CDR3 spans 16 residues. In nucleotides, the CDR3 is TGTGCCAGCAGTGAATCGGGACAGGGGGCGTCCGGGGAGCTGTTTTTT. Its protein is CASSESGQGASGELFF.

The rearrangement uses TRBV19 and TRBJ1-5; 8 bases match TRBD1. Germline-derived CDR1 and CDR2 are LNHDA and SQIVND (reference sequence). The CDR3 runs 13 residues. V was clipped by 5 bases and J by 7 bases; unmatched bases: 4. CDR3 sequence (DNA): TGTGCCAGTAGTCAGGACAGGGACCAGCCCCAGCATTTT. The encoded protein is CASSQDRDQPQHF.

The genes are TRBV6-1 and TRBJ2-1, with TRBD2 matching 9 bases. The CDR3 loop spans 15 amino acids. V lost 6 bases, J lost 3 bases, and 6 bases stayed unmatched. The germline V gene has CDR1 MNHNS and CDR2 SASEGT. The CDR3 loop reads CASSAFSGSYNEQFF. In DNA form, the CDR3 reads TGTGCCAGCAGCGCTTTTAGCGGGAGCTACAATGAGCAGTTCTTC.

V gene TRBV7-2 combines with J gene TRBJ2-7; D unclear. V was pared by 1 base and J by 2 bases, with 9 bases between. The CDR3 is 14 residues long. Looked up from germline, CDR1 is SGHTA and CDR2 is FQGNSA. The CDR3 DNA reads TGTGCCAGCAGCTTAGGTCAGCAAGCCTACGAGCAGTACTTC. Its translation: CASSLGQQAYEQYF.